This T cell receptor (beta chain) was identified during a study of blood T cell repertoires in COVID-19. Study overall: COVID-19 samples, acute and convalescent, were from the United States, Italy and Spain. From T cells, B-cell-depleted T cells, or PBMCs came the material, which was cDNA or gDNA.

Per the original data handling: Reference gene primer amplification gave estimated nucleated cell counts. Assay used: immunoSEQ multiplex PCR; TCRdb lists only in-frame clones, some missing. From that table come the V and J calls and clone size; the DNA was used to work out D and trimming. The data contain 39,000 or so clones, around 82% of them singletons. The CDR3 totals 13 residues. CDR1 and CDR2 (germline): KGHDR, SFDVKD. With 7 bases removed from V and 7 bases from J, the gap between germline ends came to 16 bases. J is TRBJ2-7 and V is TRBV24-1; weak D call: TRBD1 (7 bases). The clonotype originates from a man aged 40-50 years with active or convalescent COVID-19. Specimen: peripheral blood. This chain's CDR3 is CATSRQGGQEQYF. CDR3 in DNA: TGTGCCACCAGCCGACAGGGAGGTCAAGAGCAGTACTTC.